Presented here are 5 T cell receptor beta chains from one specimen sequenced in a study of blood T cell repertoires in COVID-19. Repertoires were generated with immunoSEQ multiplex PCR, while TCRdb's copy carries only in-frame clones and drops some. Seen here are 150,000 to 200,000 clones, around nine tenths observed once, and the top ten hold 5%. The sequenced sample consisted of peripheral blood. These receptors all stem from a human donor in a cohort sampled during active COVID-19.

The chain uses TRBV19 and TRBJ1-4; the match to TRBD1 covers 9 bases. The ends lost 5 bases at V and 5 bases at J; junction bases unmatched: 9. This CDR3 comprises 16 residues. Germline V CDR1 and CDR2: LNHDA, SQIVND (reference sequence). CDR3 loop: CASSASGTGLNEKLFF. The CDR3 nucleotides are TGTGCCAGTAGTGCCTCCGGGACAGGGTTGAATGAAAAACTGTTTTTT.

The chain joins TRBV11-1 to TRBJ2-7, with 10 bases aligning to TRBD1. The CDR3 length is 14 residues. The trim removed 5 bases at V and 4 bases at J, leaving 5 bases unmatched. Looked up from germline, CDR1 is SGHAT and CDR2 is FQDESV (reference sequence). The DNA of the CDR3 is TGTGCCAGCAGCCCTGGGACAGGGGCTTACGAGCAGTACTTC. This translates into CASSPGTGAYEQYF.

The chain uses TRBV30 and TRBJ1-2; D gene ambiguous. Per germline, CDR1 GTSNPN and CDR2 SVGIG (reference sequence). The length of the CDR3 is 12 residues. V lost 0 bases and J 7 bases, leaving 9 bases between the germline ends. The CDR3 sequence is CAWSVLLVGYTF. In DNA, the CDR3 is TGTGCCTGGAGTGTACTTCTGGTTGGCTACACCTTC. Drawing the rest from reference TRBV30 and TRBJ1-2, the complete variable domain is SQTIHQWPATLVQPVGSPLSLECTVEGTSNPNLYWYRQAAGRGLQLLFYSVGIGQISSEVPQNLSASRPQDRQFILSSKKLLLSDSGFYLCAWSVLLVGYTFGSGTRLTVV.

CDR3: CASSPTRTDNSPLHF. The CDR3 DNA is TGTGCCAGCAGTCCCACAAGGACAGATAATTCACCCCTCCACTTT. This chain uses TRBV2 with TRBJ1-6, with D possibly matching TRBD1 (6 bases). Trimming shortened V by 5 bases and J by 5 bases, and 13 bases separated the two germline ends. The CDR3 has 15 residues. Per germline, CDR1 SNHLY and CDR2 FYNNEI.

The gene calls are TRBV11-2 and TRBJ2-2; 7 bases match TRBD2. The CDR3 loop spans 16 amino acids. Germline CDR1 reads SGHAT; CDR2 reads FQNNGV. Trimming removed 3 bases from V and 5 bases from J; junction bases left unmatched: 9. CDR3 DNA: TGTGCCAGCAGCTTTACTGGCGGGAGAGGGACCGGGGAGCTGTTTTTT. Its protein product is CASSFTGGRGTGELFF.